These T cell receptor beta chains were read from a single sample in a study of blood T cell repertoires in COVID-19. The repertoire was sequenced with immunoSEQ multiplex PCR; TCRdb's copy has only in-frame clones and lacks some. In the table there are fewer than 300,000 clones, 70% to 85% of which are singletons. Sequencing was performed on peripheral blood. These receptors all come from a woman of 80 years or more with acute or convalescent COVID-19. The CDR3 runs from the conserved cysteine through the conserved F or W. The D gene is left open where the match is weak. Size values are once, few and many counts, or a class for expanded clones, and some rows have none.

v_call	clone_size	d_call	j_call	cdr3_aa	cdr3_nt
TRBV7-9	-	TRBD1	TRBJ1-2	CASSPSGQAGGYTF	TGTGCCAGCAGCCCCTCCGGACAGGCTGGAGGCTACACCTTC
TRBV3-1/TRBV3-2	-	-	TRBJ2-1	CASSKTTARANEQFF	TGTGCCAGCAGCAAAACTACCGCGCGCGCGAATGAGCAGTTCTTC
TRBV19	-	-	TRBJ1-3	CASSPWGGSSGNTIYF	TGTGCCAGTAGCCCCTGGGGGGGGAGCTCTGGAAACACCATATATTTT
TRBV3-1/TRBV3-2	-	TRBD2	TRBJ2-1	CASSLGLAGGHQFF	TGTGCCAGCAGCCTTGGACTAGCGGGGGGGCATCAGTTCTTC
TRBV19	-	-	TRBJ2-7	CASSIASGRSWQYF	TGTGCCAGTAGTATAGCGTCCGGGAGAAGTTGGCAGTACTTC
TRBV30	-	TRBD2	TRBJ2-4	CAWSSGLAGVPYF	TGTGCCTGGAGTTCGGGACTAGCGGGAGTCCCTTACTTC
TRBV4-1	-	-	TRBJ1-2	CASSQDRGVERGGGYTF	TGCGCCAGCAGCCAAGATCGAGGCGTGGAAAGGGGAGGTGGCTACACCTTC
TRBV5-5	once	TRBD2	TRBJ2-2	CASSTRLAGDTGELFF	TGTGCCAGCAGCACTCGACTAGCGGGGGACACCGGGGAGCTGTTTTTT
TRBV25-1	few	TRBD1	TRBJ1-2	CASSWGQGNYGYTF	TGTGCCAGCAGTTGGGGACAGGGAAACTATGGCTACACCTTC
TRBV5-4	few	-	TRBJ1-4	CASSLAGRGEKLFF	TGTGCCAGCAGCTTGGCCGGGAGAGGTGAAAAACTGTTTTTT
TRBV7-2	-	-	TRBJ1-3	CASSLTIDGRGNTIYF	TGTGCCAGCAGCTTAACGATTGATGGGAGGGGAAACACCATATATTTT
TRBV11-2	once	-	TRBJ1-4	CASSLDPRGGNEKLFF	TGTGCCAGCAGTCTTGACCCAAGGGGAGGAAATGAAAAACTGTTTTTT
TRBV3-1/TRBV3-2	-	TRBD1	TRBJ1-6	CASRGTGIMDSPLHF	TGTGCCAGCAGAGGGACAGGGATTATGGATTCACCCCTCCACTTT
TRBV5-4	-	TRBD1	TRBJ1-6	CASSLTGGRVPLHF	TGTGCCAGCAGCTTGACAGGGGGCAGGGTACCCCTCCACTTT
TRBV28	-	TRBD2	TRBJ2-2	CASSSSGGPNTGELFF	TGTGCCAGCAGTTCCAGCGGGGGGCCGAACACCGGGGAGCTGTTTTTT
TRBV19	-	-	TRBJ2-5	CASSQRDFWYQETQYF	TGTGCCAGTAGCCAGAGGGACTTTTGGTACCAAGAGACCCAGTACTTC
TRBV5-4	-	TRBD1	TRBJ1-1	CASSLRDRNTEAFF	TGTGCCAGCAGCTTGCGGGACAGGAACACTGAAGCTTTCTTT
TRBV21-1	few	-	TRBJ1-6	CASSIHSGTRRVGTVNSPLHF	TGTGCCAGCAGCATACACTCCGGGACGCGGAGGGTGGGAACGGTGAATTCACCCCTCCACTTT
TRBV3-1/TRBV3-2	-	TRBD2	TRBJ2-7	CASSQVAGGVGEQYF	TGTGCCAGCAGCCAAGTGGCGGGAGGGGTGGGCGAGCAGTACTTC
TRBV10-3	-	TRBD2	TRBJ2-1	CAISDYRGGPRRGNEQFF	TGTGCCATCAGTGATTACCGGGGGGGCCCTAGACGGGGCAATGAGCAGTTCTTC
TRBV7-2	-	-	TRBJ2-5	CASSPPQEETQYF	TGTGCCAGCAGCCCTCCGCAGGAAGAGACCCAGTACTTC
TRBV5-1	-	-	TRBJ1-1	CASSLGDRLTEAFF	TGCGCCAGCAGCTTGGGCGACAGGCTGACTGAAGCTTTCTTT
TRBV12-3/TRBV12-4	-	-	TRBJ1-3	CAQGPPGGNTIYF	TGTGCTCAGGGGCCTCCTGGCGGAAACACCATATATTTT
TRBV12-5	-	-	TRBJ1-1	CASGLLPGGVVAFF	TGTGCTAGTGGTTTACTTCCGGGAGGGGTGGTAGCTTTCTTT
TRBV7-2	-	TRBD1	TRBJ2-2	CASSLGLVRGFTPTGELFF	TGTGCCAGCAGCTTAGGTCTGGTCAGGGGGTTTACCCCCACCGGGGAGCTGTTTTTT
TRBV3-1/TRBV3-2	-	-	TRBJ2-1	CASSHLSGEQFF	TGTGCCAGCAGCCATCTGTCCGGTGAGCAGTTCTTC
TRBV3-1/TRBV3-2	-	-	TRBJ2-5	CASSQVQIQETQYF	TGTGCCAGCAGCCAAGTACAGATACAAGAGACCCAGTACTTC
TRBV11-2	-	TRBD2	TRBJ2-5	CASSRGGARETQYF	TGTGCCAGCAGCCGCGGGGGGGCTAGGGAGACCCAGTACTTC
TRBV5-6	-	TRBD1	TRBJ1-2	CASSFTGQGANGYTF	TGTGCCAGCAGCTTCACGGGACAGGGGGCAAATGGCTACACCTTC
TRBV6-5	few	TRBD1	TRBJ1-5	CASSRGQGRNQPQHF	TGTGCCAGCAGTAGAGGACAGGGACGCAATCAGCCCCAGCATTTT
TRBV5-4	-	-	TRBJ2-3	CASSGPRTDTQYF	TGTGCCAGCAGCGGCCCTCGCACAGATACGCAGTATTTT
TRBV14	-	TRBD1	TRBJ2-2	CASSLRTGVAGELFF	TGTGCCAGCAGCCTACGGACAGGGGTCGCCGGGGAGCTGTTTTTT
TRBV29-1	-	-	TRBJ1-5	CSVLSGNQPQHF	TGCAGCGTTCTGTCAGGAAATCAGCCCCAGCATTTT
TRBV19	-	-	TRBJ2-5	CASSRDNQETQYF	TGTGCCAGTTCCCGGGACAACCAAGAGACCCAGTACTTC
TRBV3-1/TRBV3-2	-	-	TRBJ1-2	CASSQAGDASGYTF	TGTGCCAGCAGCCAAGCAGGGGATGCTAGTGGCTACACCTTC
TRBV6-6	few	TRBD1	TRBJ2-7	CASSYSDRVPYEQYF	TGTGCCAGCAGTTACAGTGACAGGGTCCCCTACGAGCAGTACTTC
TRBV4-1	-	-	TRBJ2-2	CASSQERAANTGELFF	TGCGCCAGCAGCCAAGAGAGGGCAGCGAACACCGGGGAGCTGTTTTTT
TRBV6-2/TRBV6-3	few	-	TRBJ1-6	CASSRANSPLHF	TGTGCCAGCAGCAGAGCAAATTCACCCCTCCACTTT
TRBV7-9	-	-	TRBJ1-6	CASSLPRYNSPLHF	TGTGCCAGCAGCTTACCCAGATATAATTCACCCCTCCACTTT
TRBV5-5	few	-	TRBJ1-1	CASSQIDTRAFF	TGTGCCAGCAGCCAAATTGACACTCGGGCTTTCTTT
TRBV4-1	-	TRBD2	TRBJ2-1	CASSQTGGARGEQFF	TGCGCCAGCAGCCAAACCGGGGGGGCCCGGGGAGAGCAGTTCTTC
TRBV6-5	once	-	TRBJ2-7	CASSYGTPSSYEQYF	TGTGCCAGCAGTTACGGGACACCCAGCTCCTACGAGCAGTACTTC
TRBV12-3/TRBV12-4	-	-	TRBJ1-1	CASRLRDTEAFF	TGTGCCAGCAGACTTCGGGACACTGAAGCTTTCTTT
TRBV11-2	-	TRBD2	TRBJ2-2	CASSLDVPTSGSTGELFF	TGTGCCAGCAGCTTAGACGTCCCGACTAGCGGATCCACCGGGGAGCTGTTTTTT
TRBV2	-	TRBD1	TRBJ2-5	CASQDRGFSQETQYF	TGTGCCAGCCAAGACAGGGGTTTCAGCCAAGAGACCCAGTACTTC
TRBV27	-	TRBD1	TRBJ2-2	CASSLLGQVPTGELFF	TGTGCCAGCAGTTTGTTAGGACAGGTACCCACCGGGGAGCTGTTTTTT
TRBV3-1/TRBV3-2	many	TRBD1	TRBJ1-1	CASSPHQGDETEAFF	TGTGCCAGCAGCCCGCATCAGGGGGATGAAACTGAAGCTTTCTTT
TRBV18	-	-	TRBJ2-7	CASSGSRGIAYEQYF	TGTGCCAGCTCAGGGAGTAGGGGGATCGCCTACGAGCAGTACTTC
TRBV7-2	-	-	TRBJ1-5	CASSLQGGEQPQHF	TGTGCCAGCAGCTTACAGGGAGGGGAGCAGCCCCAGCATTTT
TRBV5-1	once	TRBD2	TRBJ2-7	CASKGGLTSGVPYEQYF	TGCGCCAGCAAAGGGGGCTTGACTAGCGGGGTTCCCTACGAGCAGTACTTC
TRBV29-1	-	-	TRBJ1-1	CSVDRGNTEAFF	TGCAGCGTTGACAGGGGGAACACTGAAGCTTTCTTT
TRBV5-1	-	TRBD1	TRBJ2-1	CASSLGQGAGDEQFF	TGCGCCAGCAGCTTGGGCCAGGGGGCTGGGGATGAGCAGTTCTTC
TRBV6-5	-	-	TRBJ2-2	CASSSKGGSTGELFF	TGTGCCAGCAGTTCTAAGGGGGGGAGCACCGGGGAGCTGTTTTTT